This T cell receptor (beta chain) stems from a study of T cell responses to AZD1222 COVID-19 vaccine. Study-wide background: Investigators merged groups given second doses at roughly 4 or roughly 12 weeks.

The study's findings and limits: Females made up more of the donors, who were largely white British, and clonal diversity may have come out too low. After the peak T cell response, and only then, were repertoires sampled. Among vaccine-associated CD4 TCRs, coverage spanned spike, with dominance at 160-218 and 743-854.

With respect to this clone: Its matching antigen is unknown.

Sequencing was performed with immunoSEQ multiplex PCR; in TCRdb, only in-frame clones are kept and a portion is missing. The sample includes some 140,000 clones, over 85% of them seen just once. V was pared by 5 bases and J by 5 bases, with 5 bases of the junction left unmatched. The CDR3 covers 15 residues. Germline V gene data show CDR1 as MRHNA and CDR2 as SNTAGT. The source material was peripheral blood, sampled on day 0 of AZD1222 vaccination. The chain links TRBV6-4 to TRBJ1-4; 10 bases match TRBD1. This sequence was found in an adult in good health. This CDR3 is CASSPGTGENEKLFF. Written as DNA, the CDR3 is TGTGCCAGCAGTCCCGGGACAGGGGAGAATGAAAAACTGTTTTTT.